These T cell receptor beta chains were read from a single sample in a study of graft-versus-host responses after intestinal transplantation. Method: immunoSEQ multiplex PCR; TCRdb's copy keeps in-frame clones and lacks some. The profile shows 75,000 to 100,000 clones, about 83% of them singletons. The input for sequencing was PBMCs, taken 255 days after intestinal transplant. These receptors originate from a human patient who received an intestinal transplant, so some T cells may come from the graft donor. The CDR3 runs from the conserved cysteine through the conserved F or W. The D gene is left open where the match is weak. Clone size is given for some rows only: seen once, a few or many times, or a class if the clone is expanded.

J gene	D gene	V gene	clone size	CDR3 length	CDR3 protein	CDR3 DNA
TRBJ1-2	TRBD1	TRBV6-1	NA	14	CASSEQGDLYGYTF	TGTGCCAGCAGTGAACAGGGGGATCTCTATGGCTACACCTTC
TRBJ1-3	NA	TRBV10-2	NA	15	CASSDDRTSGNTIYF	TGCGCCAGCAGTGACGATAGGACCTCTGGAAACACCATATATTTT
TRBJ1-5	NA	TRBV2	NA	14	CASSDRASNQPQHF	TGTGCCAGCAGTGACAGGGCTAGCAATCAGCCCCAGCATTTT
TRBJ2-2	TRBD1	TRBV5-5	NA	16	CASSSRTGANTGELFF	TGTGCCAGCAGCTCTAGGACAGGAGCGAACACCGGGGAGCTGTTTTTT
TRBJ2-3	NA	TRBV5-1	once	13	CASSSDFTDTQYF	TGCGCCAGCAGCTCTGACTTCACAGATACGCAGTATTTT
TRBJ2-1	NA	TRBV7-3	NA	15	CASSLPSGLLGEQFF	TGTGCCAGCAGCTTGCCTTCGGGACTCTTGGGTGAGCAGTTCTTC
TRBJ1-2	NA	TRBV7-3	NA	13	CASSSGGYYGYTF	TGTGCCAGCAGCTCGGGGGGCTACTATGGCTACACCTTC
TRBJ2-7	NA	TRBV28	NA	13	CASRGTKNYEQYF	TGTGCCAGCAGGGGGACAAAAAACTACGAGCAGTACTTC
TRBJ2-7	NA	TRBV6-5	NA	14	CASSEKGVPYEQYF	TGTGCCAGCAGTGAAAAGGGGGTCCCCTACGAGCAGTACTTC
TRBJ2-7	NA	TRBV5-1	NA	15	CASSLVTGPDYEQYF	TGCGCCAGCAGCTTGGTTACGGGCCCGGACTACGAGCAGTACTTC
TRBJ2-1	NA	TRBV10-3	once	12	CATLSLSAEQFF	TGTGCCACCCTTAGCTTGTCGGCTGAGCAGTTCTTC
TRBJ2-7	NA	TRBV10-3	NA	12	CAISVSESEQYF	TGTGCCATCAGTGTGTCTGAGAGCGAGCAGTACTTC
TRBJ2-5	NA	TRBV5-4	NA	13	CASSLWRGETQYF	TGTGCCAGCAGCTTGTGGCGGGGAGAGACCCAGTACTTC
TRBJ2-1	NA	TRBV18	NA	15	CASSPNRLETTEQFF	TGTGCCAGCTCACCAAACAGATTGGAGACTACCGAGCAGTTCTTC
TRBJ1-2	NA	TRBV5-4	NA	15	CASSPSPGPLSGYTF	TGTGCCAGCAGCCCAAGTCCGGGACCCCTCTCTGGCTACACCTTC
TRBJ2-3	NA	TRBV6-1	NA	15	CASSDYRLSTDTQYF	TGTGCCAGCAGTGACTATCGGCTGTCCACAGATACGCAGTATTTT
TRBJ2-1	NA	TRBV6-1	NA	13	CASSESWVNEQFF	TGTGCCAGCAGTGAATCCTGGGTCAATGAGCAGTTCTTC
TRBJ1-1	NA	TRBV4-1	NA	14	CASRGWNVNTEAFF	TGCGCCAGCAGGGGGTGGAACGTGAACACTGAAGCTTTCTTT
TRBJ1-5	NA	TRBV7-9	NA	12	CASSEGAQPQHF	TGTGCCAGCAGCGAAGGGGCTCAGCCCCAGCATTTT
TRBJ2-7	TRBD1	TRBV6-5	NA	15	CASSYSGTGSYEQYF	TGTGCCAGCAGTTACTCGGGGACAGGCTCCTACGAGCAGTACTTC
TRBJ2-2	TRBD2	TRBV28	once	14	CASKGLSNTGELFF	TGTGCCAGCAAGGGACTATCGAACACCGGGGAGCTGTTTTTT
TRBJ1-6	NA	TRBV2	NA	13	CASSDGGNSPLHF	TGTGCCAGCAGTGACGGGGGCAATTCACCCCTCCACTTT
TRBJ2-7	NA	TRBV6-5	NA	16	CASSYSNQGGVYEQYF	TGTGCCAGCAGTTACTCGAATCAGGGGGGGGTCTACGAGCAGTACTTC
TRBJ2-3	NA	TRBV7-2	NA	15	CASSLSVTRTDTQYF	TGTGCCAGCAGCTTAAGCGTGACCCGCACAGATACGCAGTATTTT
TRBJ2-1	TRBD2	TRBV19	few	16	CASSIARTSGRSEQFF	TGTGCCAGTAGTATTGCTAGGACTAGCGGGAGAAGTGAGCAGTTCTTC
TRBJ2-5	TRBD2	TRBV7-3	NA	17	CASSPGLAGSFQETQYF	TGTGCCAGCAGCCCTGGACTAGCGGGGTCTTTCCAAGAGACCCAGTACTTC